Each of the 31 T cell receptor beta chains below was sequenced from the same sample in a study of T cells in Graves' hyperthyroidism and ophthalmopathy (dated by TCRdb to between 2019 and 2020). The receptor library was made with multiplex PCR. The reads were generated on an Illumina HiSeq 2000. TCR beta CDR3 regions were amplified from RNA transcripts. The first round of RT-PCR for the TCR CDR3 was performed with the HTBI primer set and the Qiagen OneStep RT-PCR kit. TCRdb trimmed public reads at Q25 via fastp, called clones via MiXCR and kept in-frame beta chains. A single entry per CDR3 protein holds the most common genes and DNA from its merged rows. In this sample the table shows more than 350,000 distinct CDR3 sequences, over 12% of which occur a single time. Clones ranked in the top ten supply roughly 20% of the sample. The sample consisted of blood. Every receptor here comes from a woman aged 55-70 years with Graves' ophthalmopathy.

This clonotype has more than one count but fewer than ten. Without the conserved terminal phenylalanine or tryptophan, this CDR3 likely stems from a read error. The V gene is TRBV12-3 or TRBV12-4, the J gene TRBJ1-1; 9 nucleotides align to TRBD1. There are 13 residues in the CDR3. Unmatched junction bases numbered 3, after V lost 6 bases and J lost 4 bases. The CDR3 DNA reads as TGTGCCAGCAGCCGACAGGGGGTCACTGAAGCTTTCCTT. Its translation: CASSRQGVTEAFL.

Notes on this clonotype: A much larger clone sits a single nucleotide away, making a read error possible. The CDR3 loop is CASSSAGTGELFF. Written as DNA, the CDR3 is TGTGCCAGCAGCTCGGCGGGCACCGGGGAGCTGTTTTTT. The V and J genes are TRBV5-6 and TRBJ2-2; perhaps TRBD2 as D (5 bases). Trimming shortened V by 3 bases and J by 4 bases, and 7 bases separated the two germline ends. Germline assignment: CDR1 SGHDT and CDR2 YYEEEE. This CDR3 is 13 amino acids long.

The table lists this clonotype with many counts. The V call is TRBV11-2, the J call TRBJ2-7, with 7 bases that match TRBD2. Per the germline V gene, CDR1 is SGHAT and CDR2 is FQNNGV. Trimming at V came to 3 bases and at J to 2 bases, leaving 7 bases not matched to a gene. The CDR3 sequence is 15 residues long. The CDR3 reads CASSLVGAGPYEQYF. The CDR3 DNA follows: TGTGCCAGCAGCTTGGTAGGAGCGGGGCCCTACGAGCAGTACTTC.

As regards this clonotype: This may come from a read error, since a much larger clone is one base off. The genes are TRBV9 and TRBJ1-1; D gene ambiguous. Germline assignment: CDR1 SGDLS and CDR2 YYNGEE. The CDR3 contains 14 residues. Trimming stripped 4 bases from V and 4 bases from J, with 14 bases between. The CDR3 DNA follows: TGTGCCAGCAGCCCCGTCTGCCTGGGCACTGAAGCTTTCTTT. It translates to CASSPVCLGTEAFF.

This clonotype came up many times. This sequence joins TRBV11-2 and TRBJ1-5; TRBD1 might be the D (5 bases). The germline gives CDR1 SGHAT, CDR2 FQNNGV. V was trimmed by 5 bases and J by 4 bases, leaving 12 bases between them. The CDR3 has 14 residues. This CDR3 reads CASSEGWGNQPQHF. CDR3 in DNA: TGTGCCAGCAGCGAGGGGTGGGGTAATCAGCCCCAGCATTTT.

Worth noting for this clonotype: A much larger clone differs from this one at a single base, so this may be a read error. The chain has TRBV27 and TRBJ2-4, with TRBD1 matching over 10 bases. The CDR3 runs to 16 residues. The V gene's germline CDR1 is MNHEY and CDR2 SMNVEV (reference sequence). The CDR3 here is CASSSRPGTGANIQCF. CDR3 bases: TGTGCCAGCAGTTCCCGTCCCGGGACAGGGGCGAACATTCAGTGCTTC.

The chain recombines TRBV20-1 with TRBJ1-6, with D perhaps TRBD1 (5 bases). Germline loops: CDR1 DFQATT, CDR2 SNEGSKA (reference sequence). The germline V and J ends were trimmed by 5 bases and 7 bases, with 15 bases remaining between them. The CDR3 spans 14 residues. The CDR3 nucleotides are TGCAGTGCTGGGGGTGAGGCGGTGAATTCACCCCTCCACTTT. Its translation is CSAGGEAVNSPLHF.

V gene TRBV12-3 or TRBV12-4 combines with J gene TRBJ2-2; D gene uncertain. Trimming left V 2 bases short and J 1 base short, with 8 bases between. The CDR3 sequence is 15 residues long. DNA for the CDR3: TGTGCCAGCAGTTTATCTAGTCGGAACACCGGGGAGCTGTTTTTT. Translating it yields CASSLSSRNTGELFF.

With regard to this clonotype: Sequence at one end of the junction differs from germline and may be a read error. V and J are TRBV12-3 or TRBV12-4 and TRBJ2-7, with 7 bases lining up with TRBD2. The CDR3 has 15 amino acids. CDR3 sequence: CASSFPGLLSHEQYF. CDR3 coding DNA: TGTGCCAGCAGCTTTCCGGGACTACTCTCCCACGAGCAGTACTTC.

This clonotype has ten or more counts. V is TRBV6-1 and J is TRBJ1-1; 7 nucleotides match TRBD1. The CDR3 contains 17 residues. The germline gives CDR1 MNHNS, CDR2 SASEGT. V lost 5 bases to trimming and J lost 5 bases; unmatched junction nucleotides: 17. The CDR3 sequence is CASSYSAGGSRWTEAFF. Here the CDR3 DNA reads TGTGCCAGCAGTTACTCTGCAGGGGGGTCACGTTGGACTGAAGCTTTCTTT.

The sample holds a few counts of this clonotype. The chain joins TRBV12-3 or TRBV12-4 to TRBJ1-3; D is perhaps TRBD1 (6 bases). Trimming took off 4 bases at V and 4 bases at J, with 14 bases between the two ends. The CDR3 length is 15 residues. This CDR3 is CASSWAQGPGNTIYF. The CDR3 nucleotides are TGTGCCAGCAGTTGGGCACAGGGTCCCGGAAACACCATATATTTT.

V is TRBV29-1 and J is TRBJ1-2, with D perhaps TRBD1 (5 bases). The germline CDR1 and CDR2 sequences are SQVTM and ANQGSEA. Between the trimmed V and J ends, which lost 7 bases and 8 bases, there was a span of 20 bases. This CDR3 contains 13 residues. In nucleotides, the CDR3 is TGCAGCGCCCGACCCGACAGTACTCAGGGCTACACCTTC. This encodes CSARPDSTQGYTF.

This clonotype was recorded at least ten times. V gene TRBV29-1 combines with J gene TRBJ1-2, with TRBD1 matching over 11 bases. With V trimmed by 0 bases and J by 2 bases, 5 bases remained unmatched. Per the germline V gene, CDR1 is SQVTM and CDR2 is ANQGSEA. The CDR3 extends over 16 amino acids. Here the CDR3 DNA reads TGCAGCGTTGAAGATCGGGGACAGGGGGGCAACTATGGCTACACCTTC. It is translated as CSVEDRGQGGNYGYTF.

The sample holds many counts of this clonotype. CDR3 residues: CASHSSQGGDEQFF. CDR3 in DNA: TGCGCCAGCCATTCTTCACAGGGTGGGGATGAGCAGTTCTTC. This chain joins TRBV5-1 and TRBJ2-1; a weak D match, TRBD1 (6 bases). Deletions cut 7 bases from V and 8 bases from J, with 19 bases between. Germline V lookup: CDR1 SGHRS, CDR2 YFSETQ. The CDR3 loop spans 14 amino acids. The complete variable domain, with remaining parts taken from reference TRBV5-1 and TRBJ2-1, reads KAGVTQTPRYLIKTRGQQVTLSCSPISGHRSVSWYQQTPGQGLQFLFEYFSETQRNKGNFPGRFSGRQFSNSRSEMNVSTLELGDSALYLCASHSSQGGDEQFFGPGTRLTVL.

The V and J genes are TRBV19 and TRBJ2-7; D might be TRBD2 (6 bases). Trimming removed 6 bases at V and 6 bases at J, with 9 bases between. CDR1 is LNHDA and CDR2 is SQIVND in the germline V gene (reference sequence). The CDR3 is 11 residues long. CDR3 loop: CASRLGGEQYF. CDR3 bases: TGTGCCAGTAGGCTCGGGGGCGAGCAGTACTTC.

This clonotype has a count of ten or more. The V and J genes are TRBV28 and TRBJ2-7; D is possibly TRBD1 or TRBD2 (5 bases each). Germline assignment: CDR1 MDHEN and CDR2 SYDVKM. The CDR3 runs to 15 residues. V was pared by 4 bases and J by 5 bases, with 18 bases between. The CDR3 sequence: CASSSRVDQGNEQYF. The CDR3 DNA follows: TGTGCCAGCAGTTCGCGGGTGGACCAGGGCAACGAGCAGTACTTC. Drawing the rest from reference TRBV28 and TRBJ2-7, the complete variable domain is DVKVTQSSRYLVKRTGEKVFLECVQDMDHENMFWYRQDPGLGLRLIYFSYDVKMKEKGDIPEGYSVSREKKERFSLILESASTNQTSMYLCASSSRVDQGNEQYFGPGTRLTVT.

This clonotype was seen repeatedly, ten times or more. The V and J genes are TRBV12-3 or TRBV12-4 and TRBJ1-1; D remains unclear. The CDR3 loop spans 14 amino acids. V was clipped by 11 bases and J by 0 bases, with 16 bases between them. CDR3 region: CASVALPLNTEAFF. The CDR3 nucleotides read TGTGCCTCGGTAGCCCTCCCCCTGAACACTGAAGCTTTCTTT.

V and J are TRBV28 and TRBJ1-6; no reliable D call. Trimming removed 3 bases at V and 9 bases at J, with 12 bases between. The germline V gene encodes CDR1 MDHEN and CDR2 SYDVKM. The CDR3 is made up of 14 amino acids. The CDR3 protein is CASSFPSGGSPLHF. In DNA form, the CDR3 reads TGTGCCAGCAGTTTCCCCTCAGGAGGTTCACCCCTCCACTTT.

This clonotype was seen many times. The V call is TRBV2, the J call TRBJ2-1, with 9 bases identical to TRBD2. V lost 6 bases to trimming and J lost 8 bases; unmatched junction nucleotides: 2. This CDR3 is built from 12 residues. The germline V gene has CDR1 SNHLY and CDR2 FYNNEI. The DNA of the CDR3 is TGTGCCAGCAGGATAGCGGGAGATGAGCAGTTCTTC. It is translated as CASRIAGDEQFF.

This clonotype has ten or more counts. The chain recombines TRBV30 with TRBJ2-1; D is undetermined. This CDR3 spans 15 amino acids. The germline CDR1 and CDR2 sequences are GTSNPN and SVGIG (reference sequence). With 7 bases removed from V and 9 bases from J, the gap between germline ends came to 25 bases. CDR3: CAFTIGSFILSEQFF. The CDR3 coding sequence is TGTGCCTTTACAATAGGGTCCTTTATATTAAGTGAGCAGTTCTTC.

CDR3 residues: CASSIPGQGRETQYF. The DNA for the CDR3 is TGTGCCAGTAGTATCCCGGGACAGGGGAGAGAGACCCAGTACTTC. The gene calls are TRBV19 and TRBJ2-5, with 10 bases fitting TRBD1. This CDR3 comprises 15 residues. Germline V gene sequence: CDR1 LNHDA, CDR2 SQIVND (reference sequence). V gave up 3 bases and J gave up 4 bases; unmatched junction bases: 5.

This clonotype was found many times. This rearrangement joins TRBV2 to TRBJ2-3, with TRBD2 matching over 9 bases. Looked up from germline, CDR1 is SNHLY and CDR2 is FYNNEI. Trimming took 6 bases from V and 4 from J; bases not matched to a gene: 2. The CDR3 sequence is 13 residues long. The CDR3 is CASSRLAADTQYF. The CDR3 DNA reads as TGTGCCAGCAGCCGACTAGCGGCAGATACGCAGTATTTT. Using reference TRBV2 and TRBJ2-3 for the parts outside the CDR3, the full variable domain is EPEVTQTPSHQVTQMGQEVILRCVPISNHLYFYWYRQILGQKVEFLVSFYNNEISEKSEIFDDQFSVERPDGSNFTLKIRSTKLEDSAMYFCASSRLAADTQYFGPGTRLTVL.

The sample holds many counts of this clonotype. The chain recombines TRBV9 with TRBJ2-7; the D gene is possibly TRBD1 (5 bases). The length of the CDR3 is 13 residues. Germline CDR1 and CDR2: SGDLS and YYNGEE. The V and J ends lost 1 base and 6 bases respectively, with 11 bases between them. The CDR3 reads CASSVQGQGEQYF. DNA of the CDR3: TGTGCCAGCAGCGTACAAGGGCAGGGCGAGCAGTACTTC.

This clonotype has a handful of counts. The chain is built from TRBV27 and TRBJ2-7; D assignment may be TRBD1 or TRBD2 (5 bases each). Germline V gene lookup returns CDR1 MNHEY and CDR2 SMNVEV (reference sequence). This CDR3 spans 14 amino acids. The V gene lost 2 bases and the J gene lost 2 bases, with 10 bases spanning the gap. In DNA, the CDR3 is TGTGCCAGCAGTTTAATGCAGGGACCCTACGAGCAGTACTTC. This sequence encodes CASSLMQGPYEQYF.

The V and J genes are TRBV2 and TRBJ2-1, with D hard to call. V was trimmed by 3 bases and J by 4 bases, leaving 7 bases between them. CDR1 is SNHLY, CDR2 FYNNEI, per germline. The CDR3 is made up of 13 amino acids. Here the CDR3 reads CASSDNLYNEQFF. The CDR3 nucleotides are TGTGCCAGCAGTGATAATCTTTACAATGAGCAGTTCTTC.

This clonotype appeared once. The chain recombines TRBV24-1 with TRBJ2-7, with 13 bases fitting TRBD2. Germline CDR1 is KGHDR and CDR2 is SFDVKD. J gave up 5 bases and V 4 bases, and 4 bases lay outside the gene matches. The CDR3 covers 15 residues. The CDR3: CATSDPGLAGDEQYF. Written as DNA, the CDR3 is TGTGCCACCAGTGACCCCGGACTAGCGGGAGACGAGCAGTACTTC.

This clonotype was counted at least ten times. This CDR3 is CASNTGALPETQYF. The CDR3 nucleotides read TGTGCCAGCAATACAGGAGCCCTCCCGGAGACCCAGTACTTC. V is TRBV6-1 and J is TRBJ2-5, with D tentatively TRBD1 (5 bases). The CDR3 has 14 residues. Trimming removed 7 bases from V and 5 bases from J, with 17 bases in between. CDR1 is MNHNS, CDR2 SASEGT, per germline.

This clonotype was seen just once. The rearrangement joins TRBV5-1 to TRBJ2-2, with 10 positions matching TRBD1. The CDR3 totals 14 residues. The germline gives CDR1 SGHRS, CDR2 YFSETQ. V lost 4 bases to trimming and J lost 7 bases; unmatched junction nucleotides: 4. This CDR3 reads CASSLGQGIGELFF. In nucleotides, the CDR3 is TGCGCCAGCAGCCTGGGACAGGGGATCGGGGAGCTGTTTTTT.

The chain is built from TRBV28 and TRBJ2-1, with 10 nucleotides matching TRBD1. The CDR3 contains 17 residues. The J segment lost 15 bases and the V segment lost 4 bases, leaving 21 bases of the junction unmatched. The germline V gene has CDR1 MDHEN and CDR2 SYDVKM. CDR3 coding DNA: TGTGCCAGCAGTTATGGGGGAGTGGGGGACAGGGGCTCAAAGGGGTTCTTC. Translating it yields CASSYGGVGDRGSKGFF.

This clonotype was recorded at least ten times. J is TRBJ2-1 and V is TRBV3-1, with TRBD1 matching over 10 bases. The germline V gene encodes CDR1 LGHDT and CDR2 YNNKEL (reference sequence). The CDR3 has 15 residues. Losses at the gene ends were 4 bases for V and 7 bases for J; bases not matched to a gene: 7. The CDR3 here is CASSLRDRGGNEQFF. In nucleotides, the CDR3 is TGTGCCAGCAGCCTCCGGGACAGGGGAGGGAATGAGCAGTTCTTC.

Concerning this clonotype: A much larger clone differs by one base, so this may be a read error. V is TRBV12-3 or TRBV12-4 and J is TRBJ1-2, with D possibly being TRBD1 (5 bases). This CDR3 region has 14 residues. The CDR3 loop reads CASSFPGNGAGHTF. CDR3 bases: TGTGCCAGCAGTTTTCCAGGGAACGGAGCTGGCCACACCTTC.